This T cell receptor (beta chain) comes out of a study of blood T cell repertoires in COVID-19 (dated by TCRdb to 2020 to 2022). Concerning the study at large: The collaborator samples originated in the United States, Italy and Spain and spanned the acute and convalescent phases of COVID-19. Nearly every sample came with metadata listing a de-identified subject ID, COVID-19 status, age in years and sex. Where available, HLA class I and class II types were taken from metadata supplied by the sample provider and were not determined by assay-based typing. Samples were obtained from the ongoing ImmuneRACE study (first 160 participants) and from approximately 1,200 subjects provided by 6 global collaborators. The repertoires were made available in a free public database intended to serve as a resource for research on the immune response to SARS-CoV-2. The material from the prospective study consisted of cDNA or gDNA derived from T cells, B-cell-depleted T cells, or PBMCs. Subjects who had been exposed to COVID-19, were actively infected with it, or had recovered from it provided the deeply sampled blood TCRbeta repertoires that made up the dataset. Broad study findings and their caveats: The quantity of clinical and demographic metadata differed by source and by participant and was supplied without curation.

Turning to this clone: This receptor's antigen is unknown. Per-nucleotide qualities are absent, and no much larger clonotype sits a single base away.

From cysteine to phenylalanine, the CDR3 is 12 amino acids long. Kept here is only the CDR3 DNA, which spans 36 bases and is read in frame from base 1. CDR1 SNHLY and CDR2 FYNNEI are derived from the germline V gene. V is pared back by 7 bases and J by 12 bases, with 18 bases lying between the germline termini. A second Seattle source provided samples from volunteer blood donors who had recovered from COVID-19. The collaborating institutions used their own protocols to collect whole blood in K2EDTA tubes. For TCRbeta analysis, collaborators shipped samples in one of three forms: frozen whole blood, isolated PBMCs, or DNA extracted from either of those sample types. The immunoSEQ Assay, a bias-controlled multiplex PCR, was used to amplify TCRbeta CDR3 regions from genomic DNA. The original methods were these. The number of nucleated cells in each sample was estimated by amplification of reference gene primers within the assay. Sequence reads were collapsed and filtered to measure the absolute abundance of every unique TCRbeta CDR3 rearrangement. For each sample, productive Simpson clonality was calculated as the square root of Simpson's diversity index over productive rearrangements. TCRdb re-hosts the immuneACCESS table, in-frame sequences only. Its copies lack some clones; in the studies checked, an unresolved V gene accounts for under half of them, and the cause for the rest is not known. V, J and clone size derive from that table, while D and trimming were established from the DNA sequence. Present in this sample are 250,000 to 300,000 clones, around four fifths of which were seen just once. About 4.3% of the sample rests with the top ten.

The sequence came from a man aged 55 to 70 who had recovered from COVID-19. Rearrangement joined TRBV2 to TRBJ1-1; TRBD1 is possibly the D segment (6 matching bases). The sample taken for sequencing was peripheral blood. CDR3 loop: CASNRRQDSTFF. Here is the DNA: TGTGCCAGCAACCGAAGACAGGATTCAACTTTCTTT.